A single sample is the source of the 22 T cell receptor beta chains below, sequenced in a study of cytomegalovirus exposure and HLA in healthy donors. The PCR contained 60 Vbeta and 13 Jbeta primers. Some clones are missing from TCRdb's copy, which holds only in-frame ones; the method was immunoSEQ multiplex PCR. The table lists about 82,000 clones, about a tenth of them singletons. Sequenced sample: PBMCs. Every receptor here comes from a man in his 60s in good health and CMV-seropositive.

This clone has just a few counts. V is TRBV7-3 and J is TRBJ2-3, with no clear D. Germline V gene sequence: CDR1 SGHTA, CDR2 FQGTGA. Trimming took off 5 bases at V and 4 bases at J, with 13 bases between the two ends. The CDR3 runs 14 residues. For the CDR3, the DNA is TGTGCCAGCAGCCGAGGCGTCCGTCCAGATACGCAGTATTTT. This gives the protein CASSRGVRPDTQYF.

This rearrangement joins TRBV2 to TRBJ2-5; weak D call: TRBD2 (5 bases). CDR3 length: 12 residues. Between the trimmed V and J ends, which lost 7 bases and 5 bases, there was a span of 11 bases. Germline CDR1 is SNHLY and CDR2 is FYNNEI. Here the CDR3 DNA reads TGTGCCAGCACGGAGGCCTCGGAGACCCAGTACTTC. As protein: CASTEASETQYF.

The gene calls are TRBV2 and TRBJ2-5, with 10 bases lining up with TRBD2. Germline CDR1 is SNHLY and CDR2 is FYNNEI. The V segment lost 3 bases and the J segment 4 bases; nucleotides outside the gene matches: 5. The CDR3 sequence is 15 residues long. CDR3 nucleotides: TGTGCCAGCAGTGACCGTGCTAGCGGGGGAGAGACCCAGTACTTC. This codes for CASSDRASGGETQYF.

The chain has TRBV9 and TRBJ2-2, with 8 positions matching TRBD2. CDR1 is SGDLS and CDR2 is YYNGEE in the germline V gene. The CDR3 contains 19 residues. The trim removed 3 bases at V and 3 bases at J, leaving 16 bases unmatched. CDR3 protein: CASSAGPLAGRPYTGELFF. The CDR3 bases are TGTGCCAGCAGCGCCGGCCCGTTAGCGGGGCGGCCGTACACCGGGGAGCTGTTTTTT.

The chain has TRBV9 and TRBJ2-5, with 9 bases fitting TRBD2. V lost 2 bases and J lost 4; bases outside the gene matches: 3. Germline V gene data show CDR1 as SGDLS and CDR2 as YYNGEE. The CDR3 loop spans 14 amino acids. Here the CDR3 reads CASSVPGLAETQYF. CDR3 nucleotide sequence: TGTGCCAGCAGCGTCCCGGGACTAGCAGAGACCCAGTACTTC.

This chain connects TRBV28 to TRBJ2-7, with 8 nucleotides matching TRBD1. Looked up from germline, CDR1 is MDHEN and CDR2 is SYDVKM. The CDR3 is made up of 15 amino acids. J lost 3 bases, V lost 3 bases, and 7 bases had no gene match. The CDR3 is CASSLTPGTGYEQYV. Written as DNA, the CDR3 is TGTGCCAGCAGTTTGACCCCTGGGACAGGCTACGAGCAGTACGTC.

The J gene is TRBJ1-2, the V gene TRBV14; unclear D gene. V was shortened by 1 base and J by 3 bases, with 12 bases between the two germline ends. The CDR3 length is 15 residues. Germline assignment: CDR1 SGHDN and CDR2 FVKESK. CDR3 in DNA: TGTGCCAGCAGCCAAGTGGCGGGGTCCGACTATGGCTACACCTTC. This translates into CASSQVAGSDYGYTF.

This clone occurred a few times. The chain combines TRBV30 with TRBJ1-3, with 9 bases identical to TRBD1. The V gene's germline CDR1 is GTSNPN and CDR2 SVGIG (reference sequence). Trimming at V came to 4 bases and at J to 2 bases, leaving 24 bases not matched to a gene. The CDR3 is 21 amino acids. CDR3 in amino acids: CAWTSFRDRVLRSRTGNTIYF. In nucleotides, the CDR3 is TGTGCCTGGACCAGTTTCCGGGACAGGGTTCTCCGCTCTCGAACTGGAAACACCATATATTTT.

This clone was counted at least ten times. This sequence joins TRBV19 and TRBJ2-6; 9 bases map to TRBD1. Germline CDR1 and CDR2: LNHDA and SQIVND (reference sequence). V shed 4 bases and J 0 bases; nucleotides not matched to a gene: 4. The CDR3 consists of 17 residues. CDR3 protein: CASSRQGDASGANVLTF. The CDR3, as DNA: TGTGCCAGTAGTAGACAGGGGGACGCCTCTGGGGCCAACGTCCTGACTTTC.

This clone showed up just a few times. The chain has TRBV7-9 and TRBJ1-3; D not resolved. Germline CDR1 and CDR2: SEHNR and FQNEAQ (reference sequence). The V and J ends lost 1 base and 2 bases respectively, with 12 bases between them. The CDR3 loop spans 16 amino acids. The CDR3 bases are TGTGCCAGCAGCTTAGTGGGTCGGGGTACTGGAAACACCATATATTTT. This gives the protein CASSLVGRGTGNTIYF. The full variable domain, completed using reference TRBV7-9 and TRBJ1-3, is DTGVSQNPRHKITKRGQNVTFRCDPISEHNRLYWYRQTLGQGPEFLTYFQNEAQLEKSRLLSDRFSAERPKGSFSTLEIQRTEQGDSAMYLCASSLVGRGTGNTIYFGEGSWLTVV.

V and J are TRBV4-1 and TRBJ1-2; the D gene is possibly TRBD1 (5 bases). The CDR3 sequence is 15 residues long. Trimming took 1 base from V and 4 from J, leaving 13 bases between them. Looked up from germline, CDR1 is MGHRA and CDR2 is YSYEKL. The CDR3 bases are TGCGCCAGCAGCCAAGTACGGCCAGGGATCTATGGCTACACCTTC. Protein sequence: CASSQVRPGIYGYTF.

The chain carries TRBV7-9 and TRBJ2-1; D may be TRBD1 (8 bases). The CDR3 consists of 15 residues. V was cut by 4 bases and J by 2 bases, with 12 bases left in between. Germline V gene data show CDR1 as SEHNR and CDR2 as FQNEAQ (reference sequence). CDR3 protein: CASSSTGGAYNEQFF. The CDR3 bases are TGTGCCAGCAGCTCTACAGGGGGGGCCTACAATGAGCAGTTCTTC.

There are a few counts of this clone. The chain couples TRBV28 to TRBJ2-5, with 12 bases identical to TRBD1. Germline assignment: CDR1 MDHEN and CDR2 SYDVKM. This CDR3 region has 15 residues. The J segment lost 5 bases and the V segment lost 6 bases, leaving 7 bases of the junction unmatched. The CDR3: CASREGQGAYETQYF. In DNA, the CDR3 is TGTGCCAGCAGGGAGGGACAGGGGGCCTATGAGACCCAGTACTTC.

The chain recombines TRBV11-3 with TRBJ2-1; TRBD2 matches 9 bases. CDR3 length: 16 residues. Germline V gives CDR1 SGHNT, CDR2 YENEEA. The V and J ends lost 1 base and 7 bases, in that order; junction bases with no gene match: 8. The DNA of the CDR3 is TGTGCCAGCAGCTTAGGAGGCGGGGGGGAATTTAATGAGCAGTTCTTC. Protein sequence: CASSLGGGGEFNEQFF.

The genes are TRBV9 and TRBJ2-3; TRBD2 matches 12 bases. Germline CDR1 is SGDLS and CDR2 is YYNGEE. The CDR3 length is 18 residues. J lost 0 bases, V lost 2 bases, and 7 bases had no gene match. The CDR3 spells CASSVLTSGGLSTDTQYF. The CDR3 DNA sequence: TGTGCCAGCAGCGTTTTGACTAGCGGGGGCCTTAGCACAGATACGCAGTATTTT.

This clone was counted only a few times. The genes are TRBV9 and TRBJ2-1; D might be TRBD2 (6 bases). This CDR3 comprises 14 residues. V lost 3 bases and J 4 bases, leaving 11 bases between the germline ends. Germline loops: CDR1 SGDLS, CDR2 YYNGEE. This CDR3 reads CASSGGDGYNEQFF. CDR3 coding DNA: TGTGCCAGCAGCGGGGGGGACGGATACAATGAGCAGTTCTTC.

The chain carries TRBV6-4 and TRBJ1-5; no reliable D call. Trimming shortened V by 6 bases and J by 2 bases, and 8 bases separated the two germline ends. The CDR3 sequence is 13 residues long. Per the germline V gene, CDR1 is MRHNA and CDR2 is SNTAGT. This CDR3 reads CASSPRGNQPQHF. In nucleotides, the CDR3 is TGTGCCAGCAGCCCCCGGGGCAATCAGCCCCAGCATTTT.

This clone was seen only a few times. The rearrangement links TRBV5-1 to TRBJ2-3, with 9 nucleotides matching TRBD2. The V segment lost 0 bases and the J segment 2 bases; nucleotides outside the gene matches: 4. Per the germline V gene, CDR1 is SGHRS and CDR2 is YFSETQ. The length of the CDR3 is 16 residues. CDR3 sequence reads: CASSLVGTSITDTQYF. The CDR3 nucleotides read TGCGCCAGCAGCTTGGTGGGGACTAGCATCACAGATACGCAGTATTTT.

This chain joins TRBV11-2 and TRBJ1-6; D uncertain. The CDR3 consists of 14 residues. In germline, CDR1 is SGHAT, CDR2 FQNNGV. Trimming cost V 3 bases and J 9 bases, with 12 bases left between them. CDR3 in DNA: TGTGCCAGCAGCTTTGGAGGAGCTCGTTCACCCCTCCACTTT. It encodes CASSFGGARSPLHF.

A few counts support this clone. V is TRBV19 and J is TRBJ2-5, with 7 bases identical to TRBD2. V trimming: 3 bases; J trimming: 5 bases; junction bases outside the gene matches: 12. The CDR3 has 16 amino acids. CDR1 and CDR2 from the germline V gene are LNHDA and SQIVND (reference sequence). CDR3 amino acids: CASSMGPPGGRETQYF. In DNA form, the CDR3 reads TGTGCCAGTAGTATGGGCCCCCCGGGGGGTCGGGAGACCCAGTACTTC.

This clone was observed a handful of times. The V call is TRBV6-1, the J call TRBJ1-2; 8 bases agree with TRBD1. The CDR3 extends over 16 amino acids. Germline V gene sequence: CDR1 MNHNS, CDR2 SASEGT. V trimming: 2 bases; J trimming: 2 bases; junction bases outside the gene matches: 7. The CDR3 nucleotides read TGTGCCAGCAGTGAAAAATACAGGGGGGGAAACTATGGCTACACCTTC. Protein product: CASSEKYRGGNYGYTF.

The V call is TRBV5-1, the J call TRBJ1-4; perhaps TRBD1 as D (5 bases). The CDR3 runs to 14 residues. Trimming took 3 bases from V and 7 from J, leaving 13 bases between them. Germline CDR1 and CDR2: SGHRS and YFSETQ. CDR3 bases: TGCGCCAGCAGCTCGGCTCGTCAGGGTGAAAAACTGTTTTTT. Translated: CASSSARQGEKLFF.